The 15 T cell receptor beta chains presented below share a single source sample, sequenced in a study of neoadjuvant anti-PD-1 for oral cavity cancer (dated by TCRdb to 2020 to 2023). Per the publication, the time point label means: before neoadjuvant nivolumab. To prepare the library, the immunoSEQ multiplex PCR assay was applied. TCRdb mirrors the immuneACCESS table, restricted to in-frame sequences. Some clones are absent from its copies; in checked studies, under half trace to an unresolved V gene, and the reason for the others is unknown. Within this sample are tens of thousands of clones, with 79% of them counted one time only. The ten top clones hold approximately 2.4% of the sample. The sequenced sample was PBMCs, obtained before nivolumab (anti-PD-1) treatment. Receptor source: a person between 35 and 79 years old with oral cavity squamous cell carcinoma.

V usage is TRBV7-2 and J usage is TRBJ1-2, with D unresolved. CDR3 size: 15 residues. Trimming took off 3 bases at V and 0 bases at J, with 11 bases between the two ends. CDR1 is SGHTA and CDR2 is FQGNSA in the germline V gene. The CDR3 DNA sequence: TGTGCCAGCAGCTTTGGTATATTGTCTAACTATGGCTACACCTTC. Its protein is CASSFGILSNYGYTF.

This rearrangement joins TRBV2 to TRBJ2-7; 8 bases line up with TRBD1. Per germline, CDR1 SNHLY and CDR2 FYNNEI. Trimming at V came to 2 bases and at J to 4 bases, leaving 4 bases not matched to a gene. CDR3 length equals 14 residues. Written as DNA, the CDR3 is TGTGCCAGCAGTGAACAGGGGGCAGGGTACGAGCAGTACTTC. Residues: CASSEQGAGYEQYF. Filled out from reference TRBV2 and TRBJ2-7, the complete variable domain reads EPEVTQTPSHQVTQMGQEVILRCVPISNHLYFYWYRQILGQKVEFLVSFYNNEISEKSEIFDDQFSVERPDGSNFTLKIRSTKLEDSAMYFCASSEQGAGYEQYFGPGTRLTVT.

This clone was found a few times. The J gene is TRBJ1-5, the V gene TRBV19; D not certain. CDR1 LNHDA and CDR2 SQIVND come from the germline V gene (reference sequence). Trimming took 3 bases from V and 2 from J, leaving 8 bases between them. CDR3 length equals 14 residues. This CDR3 is CASSILRGNQPQHF. For the CDR3, the DNA is TGTGCCAGTAGTATTCTTAGAGGCAATCAGCCCCAGCATTTT.

This clone was observed a single time. The chain recombines TRBV4-1 with TRBJ1-2, with 11 bases fitting TRBD1. V was clipped by 0 bases and J by 3 bases; unmatched bases: 12. The CDR3 covers 19 residues. Per the germline V gene, CDR1 is MGHRA and CDR2 is YSYEKL. The CDR3 loop is CASSQDAGQGAQVDYGYTF. CDR3 bases: TGCGCCAGCAGCCAAGATGCTGGACAGGGGGCCCAGGTGGACTATGGCTACACCTTC.

The chain has TRBV28 and TRBJ1-1; 11 bases line up with TRBD1. There are 16 residues in the CDR3. Germline lookup yields CDR1 MDHEN and CDR2 SYDVKM. V lost 7 bases to trimming and J lost 1 base; unmatched junction nucleotides: 8. The CDR3, as DNA: TGTGCCAGCACCGGACAGGGGGCCGGCGAGAACACTGAAGCTTTCTTT. Its protein product is CASTGQGAGENTEAFF.

V gene TRBV6-1 combines with J gene TRBJ1-2, with D tentatively TRBD1 (6 bases). Per the germline V gene, CDR1 is MNHNS and CDR2 is SASEGT. The CDR3 length is 15 residues. V lost 8 bases, J lost 5 bases, and 21 bases lay in between. CDR3 region: CASEKGVVDGYGYTF. The CDR3 nucleotides are TGTGCCAGCGAGAAGGGGGTGGTCGATGGATATGGCTACACCTTC.

The J gene is TRBJ1-2, the V gene TRBV29-1, with D hard to call. CDR1 is SQVTM, CDR2 ANQGSEA, per germline. The CDR3 covers 12 residues. V lost 5 bases and J 9 bases, leaving 16 bases between the germline ends. The CDR3 spells CSVREPGGSYTF. In DNA form, the CDR3 reads TGCAGCGTTAGGGAGCCGGGAGGTAGCTACACCTTC.

This clone counts as medium-sized (0.01 to 0.1%). The J gene is TRBJ2-7, the V gene TRBV2; TRBD2 is a possible D gene (6 bases). Germline V gives CDR1 SNHLY, CDR2 FYNNEI. The CDR3 sequence is 13 residues long. V lost 7 bases and J lost 4, with 14 bases in between. The CDR3 sequence: CASTRGGNYEQYF. The CDR3 region has the DNA TGTGCCAGCACCCGGGGAGGTAATTACGAGCAGTACTTC.

This sequence joins TRBV7-6 and TRBJ2-5, with 8 bases that match TRBD2. This CDR3 has 15 amino acids. V lost 6 bases, J lost 4 bases, and 10 bases stayed unmatched. Germline assignment: CDR1 SGHVS and CDR2 FNYEAQ. CDR3 sequence (DNA): TGTGCCAGCAGTCCAACAGCGGGAGCCCCAGAGACCCAGTACTTC. Amino acids: CASSPTAGAPETQYF.

The V gene is TRBV19, the J gene TRBJ2-2; TRBD2 agrees at 12 bases. CDR1 is LNHDA, CDR2 SQIVND, per germline (reference sequence). V gave up 9 bases and J gave up 3 bases; unmatched junction bases: 8. CDR3 length: 16 residues. The DNA of the CDR3 is TGTGCCAGCTCTAGCGGGAGGGCCCAGGACACCGGGGAGCTGTTTTTT. It specifies CASSSGRAQDTGELFF.

The V and J genes are TRBV6-1 and TRBJ1-5, with D unresolved. There are 12 residues in the CDR3. CDR1 is MNHNS and CDR2 is SASEGT in the germline V gene. The V end lost 6 bases, the J end lost 2 bases, and 5 bases lay between the germline ends. CDR3 nucleotide sequence: TGTGCCAGCAGATCCCGCAATCAGCCCCAGCATTTT. Encoded protein: CASRSRNQPQHF.

This clone was seen a few times. The chain couples TRBV5-4 to TRBJ2-3; D not certain. Deletions cut 6 bases from V and 1 base from J, with 21 bases between. Germline loops: CDR1 SGHNT, CDR2 YYREEE (reference sequence). This CDR3 region has 17 residues. The CDR3 DNA reads TGTGCCAGCACCAAAGAGGTTCAGGCACACGGCACAGATACGCAGTATTTT. Its protein product is CASTKEVQAHGTDTQYF. Together with reference TRBV5-4 and TRBJ2-3, the CDR3 gives the full variable domain: ETGVTQSPTHLIKTRGQQVTLRCSSQSGHNTVSWYQQALGQGPQFIFQYYREEENGRGNFPPRFSGLQFPNYSSELNVNALELDDSALYLCASTKEVQAHGTDTQYFGPGTRLTVL.

V gene TRBV19 combines with J gene TRBJ1-6, with D maybe TRBD1 (6 bases). Per the germline V gene, CDR1 is LNHDA and CDR2 is SQIVND (reference sequence). The V gene lost 9 bases and the J gene lost 0 bases, with 15 bases spanning the gap. The CDR3 is 16 amino acids. This CDR3 is CASKGQLSSYNSPLHF. In nucleotides, the CDR3 is TGTGCCAGCAAAGGACAGCTTAGCTCCTATAATTCACCCCTCCACTTT. The variable domain in full, completed from reference TRBV19 and TRBJ1-6, reads DGGITQSPKYLFRKEGQNVTLSCEQNLNHDAMYWYRQDPGQGLRLIYYSQIVNDFQKGDIAEGYSVSREKKESFPLTVTSAQKNPTAFYLCASKGQLSSYNSPLHFGNGTRLTVT.

The chain carries TRBV5-4 and TRBJ2-1, with TRBD2 matching over 8 bases. V lost 1 base to trimming and J lost 0 bases; unmatched junction nucleotides: 0. In germline, CDR1 is SGHNT, CDR2 YYREEE (reference sequence). The CDR3 covers 15 residues. The CDR3: CASSLRGGSYNEQFF. The CDR3 DNA reads TGTGCCAGCAGCTTGCGGGGGGGCTCCTACAATGAGCAGTTCTTC.

CDR3 sequence (DNA): TGTGCCAGCAGCTCGGCCGGGGGGCCAAGGATTGGAGAGACCCAGTACTTC. It encodes CASSSAGGPRIGETQYF. The V gene is TRBV2, the J gene TRBJ2-5, with a tentative D call TRBD2 (7 bases). Germline CDR1 SNHLY, CDR2 FYNNEI. This CDR3 has 17 amino acids. Trimming removed 6 bases at V and 4 bases at J, with 24 bases between.